One sample yielded the 25 T cell receptor beta chains listed below, sequenced in a study of blood T cell repertoires in COVID-19. TCRdb's copy holds only in-frame clones and misses some; the assay was immunoSEQ multiplex PCR. This table has more than 200,000 clones, about 88% appearing once. Sequenced sample: peripheral blood. These receptors were taken from a man aged 65-85 years with acute or convalescent COVID-19.

The V call is TRBV2, the J call TRBJ2-2; 7 positions match TRBD1. The junction had 8 bases not matched to a gene; V was cut back by 6 bases and J by 4 bases. This CDR3 contains 15 residues. The germline gives CDR1 SNHLY, CDR2 FYNNEI. The CDR3 coding sequence is TGTGCCAGCAGCCTACGACAGGGTAGCACCGGGGAGCTGTTTTTT. Amino acid sequence: CASSLRQGSTGELFF.

The gene calls are TRBV7-3 and TRBJ2-3; 10 bases align to TRBD2. V gave up 5 bases and J gave up 4 bases; unmatched junction bases: 6. CDR1 is SGHTA, CDR2 FQGTGA, per germline. The CDR3 runs 15 residues. Here the CDR3 DNA reads TGTGCCAGCAGCATTAGCGGGAGGTTCGCAGATACGCAGTATTTT. This translates into CASSISGRFADTQYF.

The chain couples TRBV19 to TRBJ2-7; tentative D call: TRBD1 (5 bases). Deletions cut 1 base from V and 6 bases from J, with 10 bases between. Germline CDR1 LNHDA, CDR2 SQIVND (reference sequence). The CDR3 totals 13 residues. CDR3 DNA: TGTGCCAGTAGTATAGCCCAGGGTCGCGAGCAGTACTTC. It specifies CASSIAQGREQYF.

The V call is TRBV15, the J call TRBJ1-4, with a tentative D call TRBD1 (5 bases). The CDR3 has 15 residues. Trimming took 3 bases from V and 5 from J, leaving 13 bases between them. CDR1 LNHNV and CDR2 YYDKDF come from the germline V gene (reference sequence). The CDR3 DNA is TGTGCCACCAGCAGGATGACGGGGGGGAATGAAAAACTGTTTTTT. Its translation is CATSRMTGGNEKLFF.

The rearrangement joins TRBV3-1 (or the pseudogene TRBV3-2) to TRBJ2-6; maybe TRBD1 (5 bases). V dropped 0 bases and J dropped 0 bases, with 18 bases sitting between them. The CDR3 loop spans 20 amino acids. Looked up from germline, CDR1 is LGHDT and CDR2 is YNNKEL (reference sequence). CDR3 sequence reads: CASSQDPYFQGSSGANVLTF. Here the CDR3 DNA reads TGTGCCAGCAGCCAAGATCCGTATTTCCAGGGTTCCTCTGGGGCCAACGTCCTGACTTTC.

The chain links TRBV7-9 to TRBJ1-2, with 8 nucleotides matching TRBD1. The length of the CDR3 is 17 residues. The trim removed 6 bases at V and 2 bases at J, leaving 14 bases unmatched. The germline gives CDR1 SEHNR, CDR2 FQNEAQ (reference sequence). CDR3 nucleotide sequence: TGTGCCAGCAGTCTTCTCCGGGACAGGACAACCAACTATGGCTACACCTTC. It specifies CASSLLRDRTTNYGYTF.

The chain recombines TRBV21-1 with TRBJ2-1; no check of the table's D call, TRBD2, against the DNA was made. TRBV21-1 is an annotated pseudogene. The CDR3 length is 16 residues. In nucleotides, the CDR3 is TGTGCCAGCAGCAACGGGGAGGGACTAGCGGAAAATGAGCAGTTCTTC. Protein product: CASSNGEGLAENEQFF.

This clone was observed a few times. The genes are TRBV4-1 and TRBJ2-7, with D possibly TRBD1 on 6 matching bases. The CDR3 sequence is 15 residues long. CDR1 is MGHRA and CDR2 is YSYEKL in the germline V gene. Trimming pared 4 bases from V and 3 bases from J, leaving 16 bases between. The CDR3 DNA reads TGCGCCAGCAGCCTCTCGGGACATGGAATCTACGAGCAGTACTTC. It translates to CASSLSGHGIYEQYF.

V is TRBV30 and J is TRBJ1-2; 8 bases match TRBD1. The CDR3 loop spans 14 amino acids. The V gene end was trimmed by 3 bases and the J gene end by 6 bases; junction bases not matched to a gene: 9. CDR1 is GTSNPN, CDR2 SVGIG, per germline (reference sequence). CDR3 nucleotides: TGTGCCTGGAGCCCTTTGCAGGGGGCAAATGGCTACACCTTC. Translated, it gives CAWSPLQGANGYTF.

This rearrangement joins TRBV19 to TRBJ1-5; tentatively, D is TRBD1 (5 bases). The germline V gene has CDR1 LNHDA and CDR2 SQIVND (reference sequence). The V end was cut by 1 base, the J end by 0 bases, with 10 bases between. The CDR3 has 16 residues. CDR3 sequence: CASSIGGGGSNQPQHF. CDR3 DNA sequence: TGTGCCAGTAGTATAGGCGGGGGGGGTAGCAATCAGCCCCAGCATTTT.

The gene calls are TRBV14 and TRBJ2-7, with TRBD1 matching over 9 bases. This CDR3 spans 15 amino acids. V was clipped by 4 bases and J by 3 bases; unmatched bases: 7. In germline, CDR1 is SGHDN, CDR2 FVKESK. CDR3 DNA: TGTGCCAGCAGCCCTAAGTGGGGACAGGGCTACGAGCAGTACTTC. Translating it yields CASSPKWGQGYEQYF.

The CDR3 coding sequence is TGTGCCAGCAGCTGGGGGCGGCTAGCGGGAGCGCTAGATACGCAGTATTTT. Amino acids: CASSWGRLAGALDTQYF. The J gene is TRBJ2-3, the V gene TRBV7-3; 10 bases are shared with TRBD2. CDR1 and CDR2 from the germline V gene are SGHTA and FQGTGA. V trimming: 4 bases; J trimming: 5 bases; junction bases outside the gene matches: 12. The length of the CDR3 is 17 residues. Full variable domain (missing parts from reference TRBV7-3 and TRBJ2-3): GAGVSQTPSNKVTEKGKYVELRCDPISGHTALYWYRQSLGQGPEFLIYFQGTGAADDSGLPNDRFFAVRPEGSVSTLKIQRTERGDSAVYLCASSWGRLAGALDTQYFGPGTRLTVL.

On this clone itself: The sample holds other DNA sequences that translate to the same CDR3. J is TRBJ2-7 and V is TRBV7-2; 7 positions agree with TRBD2. The CDR3 loop spans 15 amino acids. Germline V gene sequence: CDR1 SGHTA, CDR2 FQGNSA. The V segment lost 0 bases and the J segment 2 bases; nucleotides outside the gene matches: 4. In DNA form, the CDR3 reads TGTGCCAGCAGCTTAGCAAGCGGGATCACCTACGAGCAGTACTTC. Translation: CASSLASGITYEQYF.

The chain uses TRBV4-2 and TRBJ2-1, with D possibly TRBD2 on 5 matching bases. This CDR3 region has 15 residues. The germline V gene encodes CDR1 LGHNA and CDR2 YNFKEQ. V lost 1 base and J lost 1, with 8 bases in between. CDR3 in amino acids: CASSQGVASYNEQFF. CDR3 sequence (DNA): TGTGCCAGCAGCCAAGGAGTAGCGTCCTACAATGAGCAGTTCTTC.

This clone was recorded many times. V is TRBV3-1 (or the pseudogene TRBV3-2) and J is TRBJ2-7; a weak D match, TRBD2 (5 bases). Germline loops: CDR1 LGHDT, CDR2 YNNKEL (reference sequence). The CDR3 is made up of 14 amino acids. Between the trimmed V and J ends, which lost 0 bases and 3 bases, there was a span of 9 bases. In DNA, the CDR3 is TGTGCCAGCAGCCAAGATCTTCGGGGCTACGAGCAGTACTTC. It codes for CASSQDLRGYEQYF.

The gene calls are TRBV7-6 and TRBJ2-3; 12 bases are a match to TRBD2. V dropped 1 base and J dropped 4; count of bases not matched to a gene: 9. From germline, CDR1 is SGHVS and CDR2 FNYEAQ. CDR3 length: 18 amino acids. The CDR3 spells CASSLVGLAGTPADTQYF. The DNA of the CDR3 is TGTGCCAGCAGCTTAGTAGGACTAGCGGGAACCCCGGCAGATACGCAGTATTTT.

The chain couples TRBV6-5 to TRBJ2-7, with 7 bases that match TRBD2. The junction had 5 bases not matched to a gene; V was cut back by 0 bases and J by 0 bases. The germline CDR1 and CDR2 sequences are MNHEY and SVGAGI. The CDR3 is made up of 16 amino acids. CDR3 loop: CASSYSTERGSYEQYF. The DNA of the CDR3 is TGTGCCAGCAGTTACTCGACGGAGCGGGGCTCCTACGAGCAGTACTTC.

V usage is TRBV29-1 and J usage is TRBJ1-1; 8 positions agree with TRBD1. Looked up from germline, CDR1 is SQVTM and CDR2 is ANQGSEA. Trimming took 7 bases from V and 3 from J; bases not matched to a gene: 13. CDR3 length: 15 residues. For the CDR3, the DNA is TGCAGCGCTACGGGACAGGAGAACATCGACACTGAAGCTTTCTTT. Translated, it gives CSATGQENIDTEAFF. The entire variable domain, with the rest obtained from reference TRBV29-1 and TRBJ1-1, is as follows: SAVISQKPSRDICQRGTSLTIQCQVDSQVTMMFWYRQQPGQSLTLIATANQGSEATYESGFVIDKFPISRPNLTFSTLTVSNMSPEDSSIYLCSATGQENIDTEAFFGQGTRLTVV.

The CDR3 protein is CASSAGTGSYNEQFF. The CDR3 DNA follows: TGTGCCAGTAGTGCCGGGACAGGCTCTTACAATGAGCAGTTCTTC. The V and J genes are TRBV19 and TRBJ2-1; 8 bases agree with TRBD1. Germline CDR1 is LNHDA and CDR2 is SQIVND (reference sequence). The V gene end was trimmed by 5 bases and the J gene end by 4 bases; junction bases not matched to a gene: 7. This CDR3 region has 15 residues.

The V call is TRBV29-1, the J call TRBJ1-4, with 9 bases aligning to TRBD1. With V trimmed by 5 bases and J by 7 bases, 8 bases remained unmatched. The CDR3 has 14 amino acids. Germline V lookup: CDR1 SQVTM, CDR2 ANQGSEA. The CDR3 coding sequence is TGCAGCGTTACCCCGAGGACAGGGGTTGAAAAACTGTTTTTT. Translation gives CSVTPRTGVEKLFF.

The V gene is TRBV7-2, the J gene TRBJ1-1; D unclear. Trimming left V 0 bases short and J 4 bases short, with 12 bases between. CDR1 SGHTA and CDR2 FQGNSA come from the germline V gene. The CDR3 consists of 15 residues. The CDR3 DNA reads as TGTGCCAGCAGCTTAGCGCCGGGAGCGGGCACTGAAGCTTTCTTT. Translation gives CASSLAPGAGTEAFF.

The chain employs TRBV6-2 or TRBV6-3 and TRBJ2-1; possibly TRBD2 for D (6 bases). With 2 bases removed from V and 9 bases from J, the gap between germline ends came to 14 bases. The CDR3 covers 14 residues. Germline loops: CDR1 MNHEY, CDR2 SVGEGT. CDR3 nucleotides: TGTGCCAGCAGTTACCTCCGGGAGAGGGGTGAGCAGTTCTTC. This translates into CASSYLRERGEQFF.

V and J are TRBV2 and TRBJ2-5, with D perhaps matching TRBD2 (6 bases). This CDR3 contains 14 residues. Germline values: CDR1 SNHLY, CDR2 FYNNEI. Trimming took 6 bases from V and 5 from J, leaving 16 bases between them. DNA for the CDR3: TGTGCCAGCAGGGTTAATCGGGGGTGGGAGACCCAGTACTTC. This translates into CASRVNRGWETQYF.

The rearrangement links TRBV18 to TRBJ2-3; 7 bases agree with TRBD1. CDR1 and CDR2 (germline): KGHSH, LQKENI. Trimming cost V 0 bases and J 2 bases; bases outside gene matches: 5. This CDR3 region has 16 residues. The CDR3 DNA reads TGTGCCAGCTCACCACCTTTGGGACAGACCACAGATACGCAGTATTTT. This encodes CASSPPLGQTTDTQYF.

The count of this clone is one. V gene TRBV19 combines with J gene TRBJ2-3; D may be TRBD2 (6 bases). Trimming stripped 5 bases from V and 2 bases from J, with 20 bases between. From germline, CDR1 is LNHDA and CDR2 SQIVND (reference sequence). CDR3 size: 17 residues. The CDR3 sequence: CASSAPRDAGSTDTQYF. Here the CDR3 DNA reads TGTGCCAGTAGTGCCCCCAGGGATGCGGGATCCACAGATACGCAGTATTTT.